One T cell receptor (beta chain) is described in this entry. This CDR3 contains 13 residues. The V gene lost 1 base and the J gene lost 10 bases, with 11 bases spanning the gap. The germline V gene has CDR1 SGHTA and CDR2 FQGNSA. Generated by immunoSEQ multiplex PCR, the TCRdb table keeps only in-frame clones and is missing some. The repertoire holds under 150,000 clones, with about nine tenths as singletons. These data are taken from a study of T cell responses to AZD1222 COVID-19 vaccine. The sample in question was peripheral blood, obtained on day 0 of AZD1222 vaccination. This TCR was recovered from an adult in good health. The J gene is TRBJ1-5, the V gene TRBV7-2; D not resolved. Here the CDR3 reads CASSLGGFIPQHF. The CDR3 nucleotides read TGTGCCAGCAGCTTAGGAGGGTTTATCCCCCAGCATTTT.